The clone carrying this TCR beta chain was counted ten times or more. These data are taken from a study of identical twins. TCRdb redid the calling of the 5' RACE reads with MiXCR, one entry per CDR3 protein. The table includes some 240,000 distinct CDR3 sequences, roughly 8% detected once. Trimming removed 8 bases at V and 2 bases at J, with 21 bases between. CDR3 length: 15 amino acids. The V gene's germline CDR1 is SQVTM and CDR2 ANQGSEA. The sample also formed part of further work on yellow fever vaccine responses in identical twins.

This TCR was sampled from a woman younger than 35 in good health. The chain is built from TRBV29-1 and TRBJ2-5; no reliable D call. The material sequenced was CD8+ T cells sorted from blood. The CDR3 DNA follows: TGCAGCATGATGACTGATACAACGCGGCAAGAGACCCAGTACTTC. Translated: CSMMTDTTRQETQYF.